This record concerns one TCR beta chain sequence. The source of the sample is a study of shared clonotypes between healthy human individuals. The data were produced by immunoSEQ multiplex PCR, yet TCRdb's version contains in-frame clones alone and is incomplete. Of over 2 million clones listed, 92% are singletons. Germline V gene sequence: CDR1 SGHTA, CDR2 FQGNSA. The ends were cut back, 2 bases at V and 7 bases at J, with 20 bases in the middle. CDR3 length: 17 residues. The chain is built from TRBV7-2 and TRBJ1-4; D is possibly TRBD1 (5 bases). Sequencing input: naive CD4+ T cells from PBMCs. Specified subset: CD45RA+ positively selected. The source of this sequence is a man aged 18-30 years in good health. Some clones in this sample may be carry-over from other donors' samples. This CDR3 reads CASSLRPQGSRGEKLFF. The CDR3 DNA is TGTGCCAGCAGCTTACGCCCTCAGGGAAGTCGTGGTGAAAAACTGTTTTTT.